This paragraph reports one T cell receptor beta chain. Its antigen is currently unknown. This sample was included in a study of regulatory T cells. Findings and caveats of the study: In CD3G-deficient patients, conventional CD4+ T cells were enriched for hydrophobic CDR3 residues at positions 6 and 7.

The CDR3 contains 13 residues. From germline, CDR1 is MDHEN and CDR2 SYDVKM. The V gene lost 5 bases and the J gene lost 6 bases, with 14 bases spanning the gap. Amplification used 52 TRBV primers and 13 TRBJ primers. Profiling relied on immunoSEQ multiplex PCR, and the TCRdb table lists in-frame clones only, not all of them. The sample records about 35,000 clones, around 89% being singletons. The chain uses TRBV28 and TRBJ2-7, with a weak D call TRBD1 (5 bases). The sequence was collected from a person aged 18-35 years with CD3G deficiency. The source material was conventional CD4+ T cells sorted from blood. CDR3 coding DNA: TGTGCCAGCAGTCTTGCAGGGAAAGCCGAGCAGTACTTC. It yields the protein CASSLAGKAEQYF.